The 2 T cell receptor beta chains listed next were all sequenced from one sample in a study of T cell repertoires in cytomegalovirus infection. TCRdb independently ran MiXCR on the reads; one entry per CDR3 protein. The sample lists fewer than 550,000 distinct CDR3 sequences; about 11% were seen once. Specimen: PBMCs. All receptors come from a human donor in good health (CMV status not recorded). Some clones in this sample may be carry-over from other donors' samples.

This clonotype came up a few times. This chain links TRBV5-1 with TRBJ2-2, with TRBD2 identical over 10 bases. In germline, CDR1 is SGHRS, CDR2 YFSETQ. V lost 4 bases and J lost 3; bases outside the gene matches: 9. The CDR3 extends over 17 amino acids. The CDR3 is CASSRTSGMADTGELFF. In DNA, the CDR3 is TGCGCCAGCAGCCGAACTAGCGGGATGGCGGACACCGGGGAGCTGTTTTTT. The full variable domain, rest sourced from reference TRBV5-1 and TRBJ2-2, is KAGVTQTPRYLIKTRGQQVTLSCSPISGHRSVSWYQQTPGQGLQFLFEYFSETQRNKGNFPGRFSGRQFSNSRSEMNVSTLELGDSALYLCASSRTSGMADTGELFFGEGSRLTVL.

This clonotype has ten or more counts. The rearrangement uses TRBV7-3 and TRBJ1-6, with 7 bases identical to TRBD1. V was pared by 1 base and J by 4 bases, with 1 base of the junction left unmatched. CDR3 length: 15 amino acids. Germline CDR1 SGHTA, CDR2 FQGTGA. The chain's CDR3 is CASSLMGQYNSPLHF. The CDR3 DNA sequence: TGTGCCAGCAGCTTAATGGGACAGTATAATTCACCCCTCCACTTT.